Below, one T cell receptor beta chain is given with its context. The CDR3 consists of 15 residues. V was cut by 2 bases and J by 7 bases, with 17 bases left in between. CDR1 SGHDT and CDR2 YYEEEE come from the germline V gene. The data derive from a study of shared clonotypes between healthy human individuals. As for the study in general: The people who gave samples were two women and a few men aged 18 to 49.

Method: immunoSEQ multiplex PCR; TCRdb's copy keeps in-frame clones and lacks some. Here the sample spans roughly 2.6 million clones, around 94% being singletons. This sequence was found in a man between 18 and 35 years old in good health. The sample taken for sequencing was naive CD4+ T cells sorted from blood. Sample subset: CD45RA+ positively selected. The chain recombines TRBV5-6 with TRBJ2-3; maybe TRBD1 (5 bases). CDR3 bases: TGTGCCAGCAGCTTCGCTCTAGGGGCCTCGTATACGCAGTATTTT. Encoded protein: CASSFALGASYTQYF.